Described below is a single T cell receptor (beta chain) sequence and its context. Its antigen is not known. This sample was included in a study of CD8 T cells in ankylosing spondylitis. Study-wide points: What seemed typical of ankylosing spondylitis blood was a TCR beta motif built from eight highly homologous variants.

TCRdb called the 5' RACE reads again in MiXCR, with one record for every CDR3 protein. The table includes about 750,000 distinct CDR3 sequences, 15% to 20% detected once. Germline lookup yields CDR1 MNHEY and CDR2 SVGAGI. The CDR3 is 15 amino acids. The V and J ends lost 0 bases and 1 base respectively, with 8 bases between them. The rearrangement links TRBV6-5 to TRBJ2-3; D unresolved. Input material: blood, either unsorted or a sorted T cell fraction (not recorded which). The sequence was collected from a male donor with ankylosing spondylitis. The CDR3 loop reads CASSYSGYRTDTQYF. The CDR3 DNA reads TGTGCCAGCAGTTACTCAGGTTACCGCACAGATACGCAGTATTTT.